Below, 2 T cell receptor beta chains from the same sample are listed, as sequenced in a study of blood T cell repertoires in COVID-19. Sequencing was performed with immunoSEQ multiplex PCR; in TCRdb, only in-frame clones are kept and a portion is missing. The sample shows 200,000 to 250,000 clones, nearly 90% of them seen only once. Source material: PBMCs or T cells enriched from blood (not recorded which). These receptors all come from a man aged 30 to 39 who had recovered from COVID-19.

V usage is TRBV7-9 and J usage is TRBJ1-6; D gene uncertain. This CDR3 region has 15 residues. Germline values: CDR1 SEHNR, CDR2 FQNEAQ (reference sequence). V lost 7 bases to trimming and J lost 10 bases, with 20 bases between them. The CDR3 bases are TGTGCCAGCACTAACGGGGAGGGCCTGGTCTCACCCCTCCACTTT. Amino acid sequence: CASTNGEGLVSPLHF.

The chain joins TRBV6-5 to TRBJ1-4; maybe TRBD1 (5 bases). The CDR3 length is 12 residues. With 8 bases removed from V and 7 bases from J, the gap between germline ends came to 11 bases. Germline CDR1 and CDR2: MNHEY and SVGAGI. The CDR3 DNA is TGTGCCAGCGGTTGGGGGGGTGAAAAACTGTTTTTT. Protein: CASGWGGEKLFF.